This T cell receptor (beta chain) was obtained from a study of blood T cell repertoires in COVID-19 (dated by TCRdb to between 2020 and 2021). About the full investigation: Samples covering the acute and convalescent phases of COVID-19 were provided by collaborators in the United States, Italy and Spain. Subjects who had been exposed to COVID-19, were actively infected with it, or had recovered from it provided the deeply sampled blood TCRbeta repertoires that made up the dataset. The samples were drawn from the first 160 participants of the ongoing ImmuneRACE study and from more than 1,000 subjects provided by 6 global collaborators. The repertoires were released in a freely available public database meant as a resource for research on the immune response to SARS-CoV-2. HLA class I and class II types, where available, came from metadata supplied by the sample provider rather than from assay-based typing. The material from the prospective study consisted of cDNA or gDNA derived from T cells, B-cell-depleted T cells, or PBMCs. Nearly every sample came with metadata listing a de-identified subject ID, COVID-19 status, age in years and sex. Summary of the overall study and its limitations: How much clinical and demographic metadata was included differed by source and by participant, and the metadata was provided uncurated.

Whole blood was collected in K2EDTA tubes by collaborating institutions according to the institutions' own protocols. For TCRbeta analysis, collaborators shipped samples in one of three forms: frozen whole blood, isolated PBMCs, or DNA extracted from either of those sample types. Per the germline V gene, SQVTM is the CDR1 and ANQGSEA is the CDR2. The CDR3 starts with the cysteine, ends with the phenylalanine, and has 14 residues. The entry retains the CDR3 DNA only, 42 bases that are in frame from base 1. Trimming at the junction amounts to 6 bases on V and 5 bases on J, and the germline ends lie 19 bases apart. The immunoSEQ Assay, a bias-controlled multiplex PCR, was used to amplify TCRbeta CDR3 regions from genomic DNA. For the original study's pipeline: Nucleated cell counts per sample were estimated from amplification of reference gene primers within the assay. To quantify the absolute abundance of each unique TCRbeta CDR3 rearrangement, sequence reads were collapsed and filtered. For each sample, productive Simpson clonality was calculated as the square root of Simpson's diversity index across productive rearrangements. TCRdb's version of the immuneACCESS table is confined to in-frame rearrangements and falls short of the full clone set. An unresolved V gene accounts for under half of the shortfall where checked; the remainder is of unknown origin. The DNA was the basis for D and trimming; V, J and clone size are from that table. Counted in this sample were more than 85,000 clones; roughly 90% of them appeared once. Over 1.5% of the sample is in the top ten clones.

As to this clone: Its antigen is not yet known. Base qualities are not recorded, but no much larger clone differs from it by a single base.

The sequence derives from a man in his 60s with acute or convalescent COVID-19. Sample: peripheral blood. The chain is assembled from TRBV29-1 and TRBJ1-2; TRBD1 might be the D gene, on 5 matching bases. The CDR3 amino acid sequence is: CSVAGTGAGYGYTF. The DNA sequence reads TGCAGCGTGGCCGGGACGGGAGCTGGTTATGGCTACACCTTC.